This T cell receptor (beta chain) was obtained from a study of blood T cell repertoires in COVID-19. The method was immunoSEQ multiplex PCR; TCRdb's version includes in-frame clones alone and lacks a portion of them. The table shows 250,000 to 350,000 clones, with approximately 89% occurring only once. This CDR3 spans 16 amino acids. Germline V gives CDR1 LNHDA, CDR2 SQIVND (reference sequence). V shed 3 bases, J shed 6 bases, and the junction held 12 bases outside the gene matches. Participants' own reports of clinical history determined their cohort assignment. The gene calls are TRBV19 and TRBJ2-7; 9 nucleotides match TRBD1. This sequence originates from a woman between 45 and 60 years old who had been exposed to COVID-19. Sequencing was done on a sample of PBMCs or T cells enriched from blood (not recorded which). The CDR3 protein is CASSIMGQGVPGEQYF. CDR3 bases: TGTGCCAGTAGTATCATGGGACAGGGCGTACCTGGCGAGCAGTACTTC.